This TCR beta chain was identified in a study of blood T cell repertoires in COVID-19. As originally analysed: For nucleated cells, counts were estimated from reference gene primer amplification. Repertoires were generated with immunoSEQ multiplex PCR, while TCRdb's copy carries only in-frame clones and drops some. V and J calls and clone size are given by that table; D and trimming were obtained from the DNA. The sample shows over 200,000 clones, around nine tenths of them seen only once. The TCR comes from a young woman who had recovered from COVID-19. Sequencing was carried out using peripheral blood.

The CDR3 is CASSHFRGVRETQYF. Written as DNA, the CDR3 is TGCGCCAGCAGCCACTTCAGGGGAGTGAGGGAGACCCAGTACTTC. V usage is TRBV4-1 and J usage is TRBJ2-5; possible D gene TRBD1, 6 bases. V dropped 3 bases and J dropped 5 bases, with 16 bases sitting between them. The germline V gene encodes CDR1 MGHRA and CDR2 YSYEKL. The CDR3 has 15 amino acids.